This T cell receptor (beta chain) originates from a study of T cell responses to AZD1222 COVID-19 vaccine. The method was immunoSEQ multiplex PCR; TCRdb's version includes in-frame clones alone and lacks a portion of them. The repertoire includes about 170,000 clones, over 75% of them detected once, and roughly 2.8% sits in the top ten. Deletions cut 0 bases from V and 7 bases from J, with 12 bases between. Germline-derived CDR1 and CDR2 are LGHNA and YSLEER. The CDR3 totals 15 residues. Study-level points and caveats: The number of AZD1222 recipients seropositive at baseline was only six.

Turning to this clone: Its antigen remains unidentified.

Sequences were derived from peripheral blood, sampled on day 0 of AZD1222 vaccination. This TCR derives from an adult in good health. V usage is TRBV4-3 and J usage is TRBJ2-2; a possible D gene is TRBD2 (6 bases). The chain's CDR3 is CASSQDSLALGELFF. Written as DNA, the CDR3 is TGCGCCAGCAGCCAAGATTCCCTAGCGCTCGGGGAGCTGTTTTTT.